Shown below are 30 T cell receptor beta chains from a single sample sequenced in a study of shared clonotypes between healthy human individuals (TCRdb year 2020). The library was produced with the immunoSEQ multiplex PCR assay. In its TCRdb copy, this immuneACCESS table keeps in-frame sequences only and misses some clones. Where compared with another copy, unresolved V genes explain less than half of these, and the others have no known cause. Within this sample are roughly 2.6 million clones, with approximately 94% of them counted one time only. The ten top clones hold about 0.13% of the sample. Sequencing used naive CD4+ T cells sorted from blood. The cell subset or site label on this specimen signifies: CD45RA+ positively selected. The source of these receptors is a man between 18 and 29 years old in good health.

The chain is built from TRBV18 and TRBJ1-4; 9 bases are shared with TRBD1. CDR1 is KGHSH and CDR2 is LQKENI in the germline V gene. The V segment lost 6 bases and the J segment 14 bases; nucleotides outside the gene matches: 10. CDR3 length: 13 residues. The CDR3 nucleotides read TGTGCCAGCTCGGCCGGGACAGGGTCGGTCCTGTTTTTT. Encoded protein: CASSAGTGSVLFF.

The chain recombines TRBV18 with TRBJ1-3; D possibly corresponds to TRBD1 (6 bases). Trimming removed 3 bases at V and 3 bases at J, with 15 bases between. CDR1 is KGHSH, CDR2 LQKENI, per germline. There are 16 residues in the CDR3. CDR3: CASSPAFGGIGNTIYF. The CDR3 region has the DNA TGTGCCAGCTCACCTGCCTTCGGGGGCATTGGAAACACCATATATTTT. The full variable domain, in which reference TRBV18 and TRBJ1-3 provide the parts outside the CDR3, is NAGVMQNPRHLVRRRGQEARLRCSPMKGHSHVYWYRQLPEEGLKFMVYLQKENIIDESGMPKERFSAEFPKEGPSILRIQQVVRGDSAAYFCASSPAFGGIGNTIYFGEGSWLTVV.

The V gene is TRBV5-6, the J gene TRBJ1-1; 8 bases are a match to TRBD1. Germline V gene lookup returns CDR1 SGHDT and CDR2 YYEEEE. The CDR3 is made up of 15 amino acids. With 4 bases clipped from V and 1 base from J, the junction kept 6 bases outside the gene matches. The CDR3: CASSGRGRGNTEAFF. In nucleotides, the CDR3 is TGTGCCAGCAGCGGCAGGGGGCGGGGGAACACTGAAGCTTTCTTT.

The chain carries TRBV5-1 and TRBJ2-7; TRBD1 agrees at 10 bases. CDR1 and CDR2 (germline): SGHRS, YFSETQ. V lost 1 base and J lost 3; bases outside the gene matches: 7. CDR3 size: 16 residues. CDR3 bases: TGCGCCAGCAGCTTGTTCGGGACAGGGGTTTTCTACGAGCAGTACTTC. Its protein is CASSLFGTGVFYEQYF.

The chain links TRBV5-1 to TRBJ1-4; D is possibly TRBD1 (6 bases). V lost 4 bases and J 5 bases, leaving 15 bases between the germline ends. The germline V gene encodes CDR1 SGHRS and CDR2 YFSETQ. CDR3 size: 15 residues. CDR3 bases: TGCGCCAGCAGCAATGGGGGGCTCGGAAATGAAAAACTGTTTTTT. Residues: CASSNGGLGNEKLFF.

CDR3 amino acids: CASSVPRGTEAFF. The DNA of the CDR3 is TGTGCCAGCAGTGTCCCCAGGGGCACTGAAGCTTTCTTT. The chain uses TRBV28 and TRBJ1-1, with D possibly matching TRBD1 (6 bases). This CDR3 contains 13 residues. Germline CDR1 and CDR2: MDHEN and SYDVKM. V was clipped by 5 bases and J by 4 bases, with 11 bases between them.

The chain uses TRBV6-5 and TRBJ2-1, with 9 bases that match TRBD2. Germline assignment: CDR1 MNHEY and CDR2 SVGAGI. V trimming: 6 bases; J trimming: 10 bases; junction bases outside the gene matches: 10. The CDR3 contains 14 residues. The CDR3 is CASRTGTSLWEQFF. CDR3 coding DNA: TGTGCCAGCAGGACCGGGACTAGCTTATGGGAGCAGTTCTTC.

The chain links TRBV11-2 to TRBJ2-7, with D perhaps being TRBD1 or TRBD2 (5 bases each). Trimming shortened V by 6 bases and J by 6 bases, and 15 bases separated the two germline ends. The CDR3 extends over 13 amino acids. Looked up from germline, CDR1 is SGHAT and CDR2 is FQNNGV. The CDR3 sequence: CASRFGALGEQYF. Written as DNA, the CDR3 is TGTGCCAGCAGATTCGGGGCTTTAGGCGAGCAGTACTTC.

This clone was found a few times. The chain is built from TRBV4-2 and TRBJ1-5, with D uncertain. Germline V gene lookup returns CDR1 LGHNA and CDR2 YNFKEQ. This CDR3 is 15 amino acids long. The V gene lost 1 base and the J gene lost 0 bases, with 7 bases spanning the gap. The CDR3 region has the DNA TGTGCCAGCAGCCAAGTAGGAGATAGCAATCAGCCCCAGCATTTT. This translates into CASSQVGDSNQPQHF.

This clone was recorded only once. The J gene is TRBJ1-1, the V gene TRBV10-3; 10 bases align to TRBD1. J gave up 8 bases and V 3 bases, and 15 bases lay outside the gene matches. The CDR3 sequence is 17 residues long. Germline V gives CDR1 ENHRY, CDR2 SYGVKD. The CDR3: CAISDLGQGEPRGEAFF. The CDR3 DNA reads TGTGCCATCAGTGACCTAGGACAGGGGGAGCCGAGGGGAGAAGCTTTCTTT.

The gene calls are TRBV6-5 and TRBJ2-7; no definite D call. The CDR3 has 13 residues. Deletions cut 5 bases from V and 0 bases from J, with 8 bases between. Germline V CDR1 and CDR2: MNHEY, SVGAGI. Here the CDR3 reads CASSRERSYEQYF. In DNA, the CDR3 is TGTGCCAGCAGTCGCGAGCGCTCCTACGAGCAGTACTTC.

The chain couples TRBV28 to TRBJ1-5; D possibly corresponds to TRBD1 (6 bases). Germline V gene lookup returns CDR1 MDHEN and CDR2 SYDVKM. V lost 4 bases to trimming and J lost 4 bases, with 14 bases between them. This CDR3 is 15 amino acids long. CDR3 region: CASSSTGQKNQPQHF. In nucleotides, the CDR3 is TGTGCCAGCAGTTCGACAGGACAGAAAAATCAGCCCCAGCATTTT.

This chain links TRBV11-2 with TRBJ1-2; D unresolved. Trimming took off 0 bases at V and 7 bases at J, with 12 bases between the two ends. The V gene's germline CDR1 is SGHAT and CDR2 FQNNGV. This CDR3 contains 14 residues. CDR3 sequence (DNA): TGTGCCAGCAGCTTAGATCCCGGGTCAGGTGGCTACACCTTC. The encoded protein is CASSLDPGSGGYTF. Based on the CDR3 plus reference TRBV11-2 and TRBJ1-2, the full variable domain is EAGVAQSPRYKIIEKRQSVAFWCNPISGHATLYWYQQILGQGPKLLIQFQNNGVVDDSQLPKDRFSAERLKGVDSTLKIQPAKLEDSAVYLCASSLDPGSGGYTFGSGTRLTVV.

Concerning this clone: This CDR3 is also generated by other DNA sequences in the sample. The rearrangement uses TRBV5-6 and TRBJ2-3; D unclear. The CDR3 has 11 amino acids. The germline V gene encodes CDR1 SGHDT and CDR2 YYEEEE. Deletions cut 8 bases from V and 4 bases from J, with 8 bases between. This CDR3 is CASSRADTQYF. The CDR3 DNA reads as TGTGCCAGTAGCCGGGCAGATACGCAGTATTTT.

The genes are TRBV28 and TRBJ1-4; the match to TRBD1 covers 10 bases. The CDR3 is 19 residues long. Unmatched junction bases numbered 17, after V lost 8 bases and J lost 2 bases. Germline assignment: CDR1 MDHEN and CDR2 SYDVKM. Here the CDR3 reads CASGPLTGQGGETNEKLFF. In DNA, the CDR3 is TGTGCCAGCGGTCCCCTCACCGGACAGGGGGGTGAGACTAATGAAAAACTGTTTTTT.

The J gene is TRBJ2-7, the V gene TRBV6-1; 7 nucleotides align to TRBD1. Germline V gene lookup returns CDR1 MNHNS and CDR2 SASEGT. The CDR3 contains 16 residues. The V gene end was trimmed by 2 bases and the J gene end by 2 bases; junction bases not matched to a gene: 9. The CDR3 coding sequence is TGTGCCAGCAGTGAAACCCTGGAGACAGGGACCTACGAGCAGTACTTC. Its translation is CASSETLETGTYEQYF.

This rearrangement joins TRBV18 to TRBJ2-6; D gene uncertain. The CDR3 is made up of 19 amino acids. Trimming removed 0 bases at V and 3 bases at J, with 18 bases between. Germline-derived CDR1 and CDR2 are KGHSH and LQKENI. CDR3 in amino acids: CASSPPGRRAPDGANVLTF. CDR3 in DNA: TGTGCCAGCTCACCACCGGGCCGACGGGCCCCCGATGGGGCCAACGTCCTGACTTTC.

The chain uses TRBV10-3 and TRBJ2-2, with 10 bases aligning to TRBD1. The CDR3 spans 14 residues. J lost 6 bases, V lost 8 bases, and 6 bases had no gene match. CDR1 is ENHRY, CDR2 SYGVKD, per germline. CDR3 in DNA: TGTGCCATCGGGGGGACAGGGGAGGCCGGGGAGCTGTTTTTT. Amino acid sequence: CAIGGTGEAGELFF.

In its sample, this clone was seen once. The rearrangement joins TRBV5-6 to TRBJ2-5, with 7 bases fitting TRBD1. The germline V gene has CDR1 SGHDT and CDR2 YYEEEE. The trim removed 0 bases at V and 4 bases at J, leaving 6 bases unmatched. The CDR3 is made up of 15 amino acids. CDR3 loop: CASSLGQGVPETQYF. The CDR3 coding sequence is TGTGCCAGCAGCTTGGGTCAGGGGGTCCCAGAGACCCAGTACTTC.

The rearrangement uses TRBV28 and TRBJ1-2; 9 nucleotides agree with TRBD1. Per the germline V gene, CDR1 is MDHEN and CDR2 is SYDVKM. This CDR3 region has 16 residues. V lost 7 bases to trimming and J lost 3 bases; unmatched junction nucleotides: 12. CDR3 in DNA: TGTGCCAGCAATCCTTCCATGGGACAGGGCCACTATGGCTACACCTTC. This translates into CASNPSMGQGHYGYTF.

The chain's CDR3 is CASSLDSPGGYTF. In nucleotides, the CDR3 is TGCGCCAGCAGCTTGGACAGTCCGGGGGGCTACACCTTC. The chain joins TRBV5-1 to TRBJ1-2; D unclear. Trimming left V 0 bases short and J 8 bases short, with 11 bases between. The CDR3 length is 13 residues. Germline CDR1 is SGHRS and CDR2 is YFSETQ.

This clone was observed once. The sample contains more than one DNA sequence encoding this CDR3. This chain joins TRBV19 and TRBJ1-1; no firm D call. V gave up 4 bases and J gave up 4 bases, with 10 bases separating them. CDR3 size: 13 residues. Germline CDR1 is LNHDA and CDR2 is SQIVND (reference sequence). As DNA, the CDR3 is TGTGCCAGTAGTAAAAGGGAGTCCACTGAAGCTTTCTTT. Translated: CASSKRESTEAFF.

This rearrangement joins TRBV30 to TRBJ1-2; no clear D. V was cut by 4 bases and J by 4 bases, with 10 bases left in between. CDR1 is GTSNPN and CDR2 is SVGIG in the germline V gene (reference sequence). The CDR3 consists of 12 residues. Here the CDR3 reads CAWKKQIYGYTF. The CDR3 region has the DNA TGTGCCTGGAAGAAACAGATCTATGGCTACACCTTC.

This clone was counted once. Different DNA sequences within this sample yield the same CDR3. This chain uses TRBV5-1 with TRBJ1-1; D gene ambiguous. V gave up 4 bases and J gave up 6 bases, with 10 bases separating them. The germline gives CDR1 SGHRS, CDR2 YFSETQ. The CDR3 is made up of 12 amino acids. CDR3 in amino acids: CASSLPGSEAFF. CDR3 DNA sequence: TGCGCCAGCAGCCTGCCCGGGTCTGAAGCTTTCTTT.

In DNA, the CDR3 is TGTGCCAGCAGCCCCGTTTTGACGGTAGGGGACAATGAGCAGTTCTTC. It is translated as CASSPVLTVGDNEQFF. This chain joins TRBV7-9 and TRBJ2-1; tentative D call: TRBD1 (5 bases). This CDR3 has 16 residues. Germline CDR1 reads SEHNR; CDR2 reads FQNEAQ (reference sequence). Trimming shortened V by 5 bases and J by 5 bases, and 19 bases separated the two germline ends.

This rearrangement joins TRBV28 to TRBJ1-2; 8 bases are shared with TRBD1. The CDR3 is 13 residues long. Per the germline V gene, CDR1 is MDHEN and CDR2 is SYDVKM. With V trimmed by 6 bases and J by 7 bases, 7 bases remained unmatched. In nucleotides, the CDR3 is TGTGCCAGCAGCTCCCAGGGGGCAATTGGCTACACCTTC. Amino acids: CASSSQGAIGYTF.

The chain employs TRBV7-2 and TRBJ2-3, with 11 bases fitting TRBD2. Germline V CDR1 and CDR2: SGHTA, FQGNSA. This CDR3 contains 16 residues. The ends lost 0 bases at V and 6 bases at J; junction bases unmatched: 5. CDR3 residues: CASSLASLAGGDTQYF. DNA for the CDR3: TGTGCCAGCAGCTTAGCGTCCCTAGCGGGAGGTGATACGCAGTATTTT.

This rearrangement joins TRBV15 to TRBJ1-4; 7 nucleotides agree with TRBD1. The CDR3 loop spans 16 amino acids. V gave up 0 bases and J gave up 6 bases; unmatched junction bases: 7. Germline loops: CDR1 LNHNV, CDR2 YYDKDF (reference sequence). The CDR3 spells CATSRDRQGDYEKLFF. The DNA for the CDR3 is TGTGCCACCAGCAGAGATCGACAGGGCGATTATGAAAAACTGTTTTTT.

The CDR3 loop reads CASSSGSYEQYF. The CDR3 DNA reads TGTGCCAGCAGCAGCGGCTCCTACGAGCAGTACTTC. The genes are TRBV6-5 and TRBJ2-7; perhaps TRBD2 as D (5 bases). This CDR3 is 12 amino acids long. The germline V gene has CDR1 MNHEY and CDR2 SVGAGI. Between the trimmed V and J ends, which lost 6 bases and 0 bases, there was a span of 6 bases.

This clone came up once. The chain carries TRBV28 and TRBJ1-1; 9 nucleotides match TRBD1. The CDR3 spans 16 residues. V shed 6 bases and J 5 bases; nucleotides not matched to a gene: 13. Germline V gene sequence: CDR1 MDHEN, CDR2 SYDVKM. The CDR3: CASRQDTGGAGTEAFF. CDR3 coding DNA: TGTGCCAGCAGACAAGATACAGGGGGCGCGGGGACTGAAGCTTTCTTT.